This entry describes one TCR beta chain. Its target is not known. Amplification used 60 Vbeta primers and 13 Jbeta primers. Generated by immunoSEQ multiplex PCR, the TCRdb table keeps only in-frame clones and is missing some. The sample has approximately 160,000 clones; approximately 85% are singletons. The CDR3 length is 14 residues. Germline V gene lookup returns CDR1 SEHNR and CDR2 FQNEAQ (reference sequence). Trimming cost V 2 bases and J 9 bases, with 16 bases left between them. The data were taken from a study of cytomegalovirus exposure and HLA in healthy donors. Study conclusions and caveats: The authors considered a cluster of highly shared sequence variants likely to be a sequencing artifact. In a later analysis, productive TCRs from donors in an Asian-associated ancestry cluster reportedly carried fewer N-insertions than the cohort mean. An analysis done earlier found most TCR beta V segments productive about 87% or about 30% of the time. Per published accounts, TCR beta sequences correctly predicted the HLA-A and HLA-B alleles of most subjects.

The TCR was taken from a girl aged 5 to 17 in good health and CMV-seropositive. Specimen: PBMCs. The rearrangement joins TRBV7-9 to TRBJ1-2; no clear D gene. The CDR3, as DNA: TGTGCCAGCAGCTTATATCCCTTGGTGAGCAGCTACACCTTC. Protein: CASSLYPLVSSYTF.